This passage covers 9 T cell receptor beta chains from one sample sequenced in a study of blood T cells in healthy people across ages. The authors ran a second PCR of roughly 6 to 11 cycles using a sample-barcoded 5' primer and a J-beta primer mix. TCRdb re-called the 5' RACE reads through MiXCR, storing one row per CDR3 protein. The sample records over 1,200,000 distinct CDR3 sequences, roughly 59% being singletons. Sequencing was performed on blood. The origin of the receptors is a man aged 18 to 29 in good health.

This sequence joins TRBV5-1 and TRBJ2-5; D perhaps matches TRBD1 (5 bases). The germline gives CDR1 SGHRS, CDR2 YFSETQ. V lost 6 bases and J 5 bases, leaving 17 bases between the germline ends. CDR3 length: 14 amino acids. This chain's CDR3 is CASTPGSGMETQYF. For the CDR3, the DNA is TGCGCCAGCACCCCAGGTTCAGGGATGGAGACCCAGTACTTC.

This sequence joins TRBV9 and TRBJ2-5; D gene unclear. The CDR3 runs to 15 residues. V was trimmed by 0 bases and J by 2 bases, leaving 11 bases between them. Germline lookup yields CDR1 SGDLS and CDR2 YYNGEE. The CDR3 DNA follows: TGTGCCAGCAGCGTAGGGGCTGGGATACAAGAGACCCAGTACTTC. It specifies CASSVGAGIQETQYF. Looking up the rest from reference TRBV9 and TRBJ2-5 gives the full variable domain: DSGVTQTPKHLITATGQRVTLRCSPRSGDLSVYWYQQSLDQGLQFLIQYYNGEERAKGNILERFSAQQFPDLHSELNLSSLELGDSALYFCASSVGAGIQETQYFGPGTRLLVL.

The gene calls are TRBV15 and TRBJ2-3; TRBD2 matches at 7 bases. The CDR3 totals 17 residues. V shed 1 base, J shed 5 bases, and the junction held 12 bases outside the gene matches. CDR1 is LNHNV, CDR2 YYDKDF, per germline (reference sequence). CDR3 residues: CATSRVGSSSGEDTQYF. The CDR3 DNA reads TGTGCCACCAGCAGAGTGGGAAGCTCTAGCGGTGAAGATACGCAGTATTTT.

The CDR3 DNA reads TGTGCCAGCAGCCCCTATTTACAAGCTTCGGAGACCCAGTACTTC. This translates into CASSPYLQASETQYF. This sequence joins TRBV9 and TRBJ2-5; D gene unclear. V was pared by 4 bases and J by 5 bases, with 18 bases between. Looked up from germline, CDR1 is SGDLS and CDR2 is YYNGEE. The length of the CDR3 is 15 residues. Variable domain in full (rest from reference TRBV9 and TRBJ2-5): DSGVTQTPKHLITATGQRVTLRCSPRSGDLSVYWYQQSLDQGLQFLIQYYNGEERAKGNILERFSAQQFPDLHSELNLSSLELGDSALYFCASSPYLQASETQYFGPGTRLLVL.

This clonotype turned up a few times. This sequence joins TRBV13 and TRBJ2-7; D is possibly TRBD1 or TRBD2 (6 bases each). V was trimmed by 0 bases and J by 5 bases, leaving 17 bases between them. Germline CDR1 is PRHDT and CDR2 is FYEKMQ (reference sequence). There are 16 residues in the CDR3. This chain's CDR3 is CASSLGLQGGRHEQYF. The CDR3, as DNA: TGTGCCAGCAGCTTAGGCCTACAAGGGGGGCGCCACGAGCAGTACTTC.

This chain links TRBV12-3 or TRBV12-4 with TRBJ2-1, with TRBD1 as a possible D gene (6 bases). V gave up 6 bases and J gave up 7 bases, with 16 bases separating them. There are 14 residues in the CDR3. CDR3 region: CASSFRGTENEQFF. The CDR3 DNA follows: TGTGCCAGCAGCTTCAGGGGAACGGAAAATGAGCAGTTCTTC.

The V and J genes are TRBV4-2 and TRBJ1-2; the D is unclear. Germline V gene sequence: CDR1 LGHNA, CDR2 YNFKEQ. This CDR3 contains 14 residues. V was pared by 4 bases and J by 3 bases, with 12 bases between. The CDR3 region is CASSRELQDYGYTF. In DNA form, the CDR3 reads TGTGCCAGCAGCCGCGAGTTGCAGGACTATGGCTACACCTTC.

This clonotype was seen a handful of times. The rearrangement joins TRBV5-1 to TRBJ2-1; 7 bases line up with TRBD2. CDR1 and CDR2 from the germline V gene are SGHRS and YFSETQ. The CDR3 has 17 amino acids. V lost 0 bases, J lost 2 bases, and 8 bases stayed unmatched. CDR3: CASSLGVSGYPYNEQFF. DNA of the CDR3: TGCGCCAGCAGCTTGGGGGTTAGCGGGTATCCCTACAATGAGCAGTTCTTC.

This clonotype was detected only a few times. The V and J genes are TRBV4-1 and TRBJ1-5; D is unresolved. The CDR3 runs to 13 residues. Germline V CDR1 and CDR2: MGHRA, YSYEKL. V was trimmed by 3 bases and J by 4 bases, leaving 7 bases between them. CDR3 region: CASSQLTNQPQHF. As DNA, the CDR3 is TGCGCCAGCAGCCAGCTGACTAATCAGCCCCAGCATTTT.